This T cell receptor (beta chain) was sequenced in a study of cytomegalovirus exposure and HLA in healthy donors. Study-wide background: As an earlier analysis found, roughly 180 million T cells yielded over 95 million unique TCR beta sequences.

V was clipped by 4 bases and J by 4 bases; unmatched bases: 11. Germline CDR1 is SGHRS and CDR2 is YFSETQ. The CDR3 loop spans 17 amino acids. Use of 60 Vbeta and 13 Jbeta primers characterized the PCR. Sequencing used immunoSEQ multiplex PCR; TCRdb keeps in-frame clones, though not all of them. The table includes 150,000 or so clones, approximately 82% detected once. V is TRBV5-1 and J is TRBJ2-1, with TRBD2 identical over 10 bases. The sequenced sample consisted of PBMCs. The clonotype was recovered from a male donor in good health and CMV-seronegative. As DNA, the CDR3 is TGCGCCAGCAGCAACAAAGCGGGGGGGCTTTCTTACAATGAGCAGTTCTTC. It specifies CASSNKAGGLSYNEQFF.